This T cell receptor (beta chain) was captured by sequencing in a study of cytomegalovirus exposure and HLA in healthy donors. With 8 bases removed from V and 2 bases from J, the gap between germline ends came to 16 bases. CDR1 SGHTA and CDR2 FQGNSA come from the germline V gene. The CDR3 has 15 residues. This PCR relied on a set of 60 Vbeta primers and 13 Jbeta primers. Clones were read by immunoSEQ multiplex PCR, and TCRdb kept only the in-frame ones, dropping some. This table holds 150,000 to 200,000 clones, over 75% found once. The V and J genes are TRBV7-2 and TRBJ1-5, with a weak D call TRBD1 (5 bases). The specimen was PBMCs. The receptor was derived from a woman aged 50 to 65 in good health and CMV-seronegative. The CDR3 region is CASQGKVDRNQPQHF. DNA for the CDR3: TGTGCCAGCCAGGGAAAAGTAGATCGCAATCAGCCCCAGCATTTT.